These T cell receptor beta chains were read from a single sample in a study of cytomegalovirus exposure and HLA in healthy donors. Profiling relied on immunoSEQ multiplex PCR, and the TCRdb table lists in-frame clones only, not all of them. The top ten clones hold roughly 1.8% of a sample with about 98,000 clones, over 65% of them seen once. The material sequenced was PBMCs. All receptors come from a male donor in good health and CMV-seronegative. Each CDR3 is given with its conserved first and last residue. The size field is filled for only some rows; it gives once, few, many or a size class.

CDR3 protein | clone size | J gene | V gene
CATSARQGLGYEQYF | NA | TRBJ2-7 | TRBV15
CATSRDGYTDEKLFF | NA | TRBJ1-4 | TRBV15
CASSLGLGLSSYNEQFF | NA | TRBJ2-1 | TRBV7-9
CASSSAGVGYTF | few | TRBJ1-2 | TRBV28
CASSPFGRAYNEQFF | NA | TRBJ2-1 | TRBV28
CASSFLRGTYEQYF | NA | TRBJ2-7 | TRBV28
CASRPSAYSNQPQHF | NA | TRBJ1-5 | TRBV28
CASSLEFGYDLVINGELFF | few | TRBJ2-2 | TRBV28
CASSYSPGGFYNEQFF | NA | TRBJ2-1 | TRBV6-5
CASSVEARYEQYF | few | TRBJ2-7 | TRBV9
CAISRQGETGANVLTF | NA | TRBJ2-6 | TRBV10-3
CASSVGAGYEQYF | NA | TRBJ2-7 | TRBV9
CATSRESSGNTIYF | NA | TRBJ1-3 | TRBV25-1
CASSQQTTGLAMTDTQYF | NA | TRBJ2-3 | TRBV4-1
CASSLGQANEKLFF | NA | TRBJ1-4 | TRBV28
CASSLRDGLAQWPYNEQFF | NA | TRBJ2-1 | TRBV7-8
CASSFVNTEAFF | NA | TRBJ1-1 | TRBV7-2
CAWSFQGHEQYF | NA | TRBJ2-7 | TRBV30
CASSGRTGTAQETQYF | NA | TRBJ2-5 | TRBV5-1
CASRPQGSSYEQYF | once | TRBJ2-7 | TRBV6-1
CASSEGGGGRGGNEQFF | once | TRBJ2-1 | TRBV6-1
CASSLALGQGVEAFF | NA | TRBJ1-1 | TRBV5-1
CASSPGTGGETQYF | NA | TRBJ2-5 | TRBV6-5
CASTGLAGVTIGNEQFF | NA | TRBJ2-1 | TRBV27
CASSSPPGVQGYTF | few | TRBJ1-2 | TRBV27
CAISTTSGSGTDTQYF | NA | TRBJ2-3 | TRBV10-3
CASSSRSFPSSYNEQFF | NA | TRBJ2-1 | TRBV11-3
CASRDRGGKLFF | NA | TRBJ1-4 | TRBV2
CASSEVRANTGELFF | NA | TRBJ2-2 | TRBV2
CASSLGAVATNEKLFF | NA | TRBJ1-4 | TRBV5-1
CASSPGTRDTQYF | NA | TRBJ2-3 | TRBV7-3
CASSRTPGGGTGELFF | NA | TRBJ2-2 | TRBV5-6
CASSYSGSTDTQYF | NA | TRBJ2-3 | TRBV6-5
CASSLERGGIAGEQYF | NA | TRBJ2-7 | TRBV7-7
CASRKGTGQGIDGYTF | few | TRBJ1-2 | TRBV2
CASSQGDREPYEQYF | NA | NA | TRBV4-1
CASRLPGSGETQYF | NA | TRBJ2-5 | TRBV28
CASSGGPGSYNEQFF | NA | TRBJ2-1 | TRBV7-3
CASSPDSGSSTDTQYF | NA | TRBJ2-3 | TRBV7-3
CASRGSGSTDTQYF | NA | TRBJ2-3 | TRBV6-5
CASSLTGNTQPQHF | NA | TRBJ1-5 | TRBV27
CASSFITSGRYESYNEQFF | NA | TRBJ2-1 | TRBV5-1
CVSSLGGGWYEQYF | NA | TRBJ2-7 | TRBV6-1
CATSRASPQETQYF | NA | TRBJ2-5 | TRBV15
CASSKAGPADNQPQHF | NA | TRBJ1-5 | TRBV21-1